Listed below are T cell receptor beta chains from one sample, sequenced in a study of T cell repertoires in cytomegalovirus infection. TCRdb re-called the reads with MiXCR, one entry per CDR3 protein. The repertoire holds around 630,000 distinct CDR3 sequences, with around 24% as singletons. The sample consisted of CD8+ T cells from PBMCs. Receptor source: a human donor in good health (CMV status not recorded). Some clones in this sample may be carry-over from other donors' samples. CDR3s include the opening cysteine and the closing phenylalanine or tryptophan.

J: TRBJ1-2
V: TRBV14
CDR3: CASSQDGGADGYTF

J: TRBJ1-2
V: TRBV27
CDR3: CASSHLTGGADYGYTF

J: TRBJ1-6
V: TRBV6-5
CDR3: CASSYVQGRSPLHF

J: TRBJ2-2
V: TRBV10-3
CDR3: CAISAPGGHTGELFF

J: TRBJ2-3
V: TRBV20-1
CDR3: CSAREGAIFDTQYF

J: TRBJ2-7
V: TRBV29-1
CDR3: CSVDETGTYEQYF

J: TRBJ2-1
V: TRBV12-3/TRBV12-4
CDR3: CASSLFAGASYNEQFF

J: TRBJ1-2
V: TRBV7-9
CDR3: CASSNDRIANYGYTF

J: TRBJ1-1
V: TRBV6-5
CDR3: CASSYSTTENNEPFF

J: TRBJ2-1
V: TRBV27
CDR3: CASSFSDSLIDEQFF

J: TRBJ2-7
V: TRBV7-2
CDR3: CASSRLYEQYF

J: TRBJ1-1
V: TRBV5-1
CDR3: CASSLDGRNTEAFF

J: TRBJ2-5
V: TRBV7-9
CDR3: CASSFPGYQETQYF

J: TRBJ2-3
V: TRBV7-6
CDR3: CASRDRQGPSTDTQYF

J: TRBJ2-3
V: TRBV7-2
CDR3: CASSLAVGGTDTQYF

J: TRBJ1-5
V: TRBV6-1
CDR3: CANRTTTGPLRGPQHF

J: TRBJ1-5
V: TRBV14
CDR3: CASSRGPQHF

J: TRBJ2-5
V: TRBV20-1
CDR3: CSARNRGPRGETQYF

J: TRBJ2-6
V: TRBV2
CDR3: CASSWDRDTSGANVLTF

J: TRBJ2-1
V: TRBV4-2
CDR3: CASSQTLSGASYNEQFF

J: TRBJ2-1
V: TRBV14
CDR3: CASSQLRANEQFF

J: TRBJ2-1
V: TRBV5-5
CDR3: CASSLYQTFGNEQFF

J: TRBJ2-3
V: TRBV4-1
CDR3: CASSQWTGGPTDTQYF

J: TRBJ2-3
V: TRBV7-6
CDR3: CASYIDTFDYSEDTQYF

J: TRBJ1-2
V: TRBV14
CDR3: CASSQDLVGVDGYTF

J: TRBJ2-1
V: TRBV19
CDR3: CASTMEPLSSYNEQFF

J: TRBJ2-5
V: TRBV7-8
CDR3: CASSLLGLDGTQYF

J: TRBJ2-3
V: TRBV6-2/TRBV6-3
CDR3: CASSYTLGVDTQYF

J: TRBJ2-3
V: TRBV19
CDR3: CASSPGTPAMDTQYF

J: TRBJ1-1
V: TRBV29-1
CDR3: CTLGLGGGEAFF

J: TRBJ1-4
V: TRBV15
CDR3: CATSRDTPRGGREKLFF

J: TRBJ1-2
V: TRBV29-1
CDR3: CSVGWFPKEEGNYGYTF

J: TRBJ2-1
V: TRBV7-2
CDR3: CASSLNWGGAGDNEQFF

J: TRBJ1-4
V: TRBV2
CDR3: CASSRNTSGTGPANEKLFF

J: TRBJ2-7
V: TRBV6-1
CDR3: CASSGAGGPYEQYF

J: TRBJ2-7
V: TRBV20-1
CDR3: CSARPAGGSYEQYF

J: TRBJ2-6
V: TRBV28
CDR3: CANSLGTVGGANVLTF

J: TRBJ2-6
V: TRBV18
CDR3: CASSRGVSGANVLTF

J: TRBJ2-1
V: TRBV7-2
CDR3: CASSLAGGEPYNEQFF

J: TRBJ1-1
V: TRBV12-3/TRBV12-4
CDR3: CASSPRGGGFNTEAFF

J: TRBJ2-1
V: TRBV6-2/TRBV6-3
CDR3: CASSGLAGVAGPYNEQFF

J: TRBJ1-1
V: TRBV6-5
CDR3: CASSYSTGSTEAFF

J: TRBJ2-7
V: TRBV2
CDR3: CASRGTSGYEQYF

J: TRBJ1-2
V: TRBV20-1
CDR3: CSARDLDNYGYTF

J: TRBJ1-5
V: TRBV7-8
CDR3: CASSRRQKNSNQPQHF

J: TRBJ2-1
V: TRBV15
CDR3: CATSSPYEQFF

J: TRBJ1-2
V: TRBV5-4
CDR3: CASSWLGLHYGYTF

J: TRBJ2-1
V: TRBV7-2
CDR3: CASSLPPWGGEQFF

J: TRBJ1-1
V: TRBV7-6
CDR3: CASSPVQGVGIEAFF

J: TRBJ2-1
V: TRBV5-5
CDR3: CASSRIGQGRYNEQFF

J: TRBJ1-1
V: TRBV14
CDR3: CASSYLPGGMNTEAFF

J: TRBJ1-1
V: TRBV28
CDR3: CASSVKYLNTEAFF

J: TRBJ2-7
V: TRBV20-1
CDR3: CSARDRQGAYEQYF

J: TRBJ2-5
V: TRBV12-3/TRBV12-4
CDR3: CASSFGGGVLETQYF

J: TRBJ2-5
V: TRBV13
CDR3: CASSLGFGGTGGQETQYF

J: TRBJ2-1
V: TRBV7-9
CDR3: CASSLARQRLNDEQFF

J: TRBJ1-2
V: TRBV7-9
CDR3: CATQTGTNYGYTF

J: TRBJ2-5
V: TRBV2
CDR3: CASSETPGTGGSQYF

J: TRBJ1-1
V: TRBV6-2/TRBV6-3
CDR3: CVSSYSRWPSHNTEAFF